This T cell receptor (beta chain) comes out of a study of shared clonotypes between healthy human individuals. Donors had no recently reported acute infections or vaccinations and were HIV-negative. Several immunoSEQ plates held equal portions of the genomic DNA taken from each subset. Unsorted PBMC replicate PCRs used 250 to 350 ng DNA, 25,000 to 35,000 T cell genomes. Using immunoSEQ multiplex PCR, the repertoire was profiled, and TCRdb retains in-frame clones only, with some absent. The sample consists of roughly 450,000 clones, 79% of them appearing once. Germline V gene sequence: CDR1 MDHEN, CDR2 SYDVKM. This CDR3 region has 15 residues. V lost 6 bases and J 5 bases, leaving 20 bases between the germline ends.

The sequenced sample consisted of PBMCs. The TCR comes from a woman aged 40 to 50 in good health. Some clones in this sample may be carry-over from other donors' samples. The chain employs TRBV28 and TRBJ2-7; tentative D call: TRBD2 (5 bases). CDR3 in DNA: TGTGCCAGCAGCTTCACCCCTCGGGATGTCGACGAGCAGTACTTC. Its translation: CASSFTPRDVDEQYF.